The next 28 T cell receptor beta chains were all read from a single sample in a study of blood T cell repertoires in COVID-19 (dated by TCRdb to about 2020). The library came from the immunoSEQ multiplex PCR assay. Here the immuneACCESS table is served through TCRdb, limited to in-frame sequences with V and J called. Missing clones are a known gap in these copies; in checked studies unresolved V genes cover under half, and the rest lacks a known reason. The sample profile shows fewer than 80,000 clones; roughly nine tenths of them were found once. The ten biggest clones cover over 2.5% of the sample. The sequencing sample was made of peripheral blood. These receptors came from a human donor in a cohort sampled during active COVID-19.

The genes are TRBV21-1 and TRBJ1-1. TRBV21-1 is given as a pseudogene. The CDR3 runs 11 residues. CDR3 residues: CASSKENKAFF. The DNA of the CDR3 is TGTGCCAGCAGCAAAGAAAATAAAGCTTTCTTT.

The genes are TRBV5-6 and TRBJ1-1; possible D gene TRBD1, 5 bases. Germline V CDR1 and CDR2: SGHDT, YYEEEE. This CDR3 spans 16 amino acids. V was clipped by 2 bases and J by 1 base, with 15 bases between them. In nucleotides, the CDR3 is TGTGCCAGCAGCTTCATTGGTGGGCAGGGGAACACTGAAGCTTTCTTT. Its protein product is CASSFIGGQGNTEAFF.

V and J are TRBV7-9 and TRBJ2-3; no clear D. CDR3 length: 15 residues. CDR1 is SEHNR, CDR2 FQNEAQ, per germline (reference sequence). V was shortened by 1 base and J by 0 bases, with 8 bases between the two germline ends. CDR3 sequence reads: CASSLGGPSTDTQYF. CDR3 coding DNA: TGTGCCAGCAGCTTAGGCGGTCCTAGCACAGATACGCAGTATTTT. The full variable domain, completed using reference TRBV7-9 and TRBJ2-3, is DTGVSQNPRHKITKRGQNVTFRCDPISEHNRLYWYRQTLGQGPEFLTYFQNEAQLEKSRLLSDRFSAERPKGSFSTLEIQRTEQGDSAMYLCASSLGGPSTDTQYFGPGTRLTVL.

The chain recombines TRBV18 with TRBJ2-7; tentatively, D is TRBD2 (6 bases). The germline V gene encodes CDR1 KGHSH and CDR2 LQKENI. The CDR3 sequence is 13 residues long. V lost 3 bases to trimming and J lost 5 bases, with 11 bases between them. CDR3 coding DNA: TGTGCCAGCTCACCGCCTAGCGTGGACGAGCAGTACTTC. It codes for CASSPPSVDEQYF.

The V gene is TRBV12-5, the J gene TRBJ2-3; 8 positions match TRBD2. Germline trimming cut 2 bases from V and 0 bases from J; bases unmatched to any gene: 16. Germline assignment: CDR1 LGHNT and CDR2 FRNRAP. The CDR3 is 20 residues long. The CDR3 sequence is CASGLLQRGYIKYSTDTQYF. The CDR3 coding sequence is TGTGCTAGTGGTTTGCTCCAGCGGGGGTACATTAAATATAGCACAGATACGCAGTATTTT.

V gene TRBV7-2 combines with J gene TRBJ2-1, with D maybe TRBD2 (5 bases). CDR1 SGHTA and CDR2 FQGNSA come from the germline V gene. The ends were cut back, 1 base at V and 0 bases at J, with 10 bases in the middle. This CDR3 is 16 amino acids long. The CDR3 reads CASSLVPGSSYNEQFF. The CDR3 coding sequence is TGTGCCAGCAGCTTAGTACCGGGGAGCTCCTACAATGAGCAGTTCTTC.

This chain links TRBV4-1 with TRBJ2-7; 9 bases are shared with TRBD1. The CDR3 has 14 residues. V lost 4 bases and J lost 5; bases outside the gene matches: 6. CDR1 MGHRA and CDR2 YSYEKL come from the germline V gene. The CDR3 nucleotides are TGCGCCAGCAGCCCCCGGGACAGGGCCCACGAGCAGTACTTC. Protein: CASSPRDRAHEQYF.

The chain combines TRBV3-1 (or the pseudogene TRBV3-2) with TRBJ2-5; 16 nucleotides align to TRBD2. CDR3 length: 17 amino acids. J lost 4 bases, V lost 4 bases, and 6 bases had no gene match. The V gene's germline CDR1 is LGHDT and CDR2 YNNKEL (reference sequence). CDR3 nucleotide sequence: TGTGCCAGCAGCCGAGGGACTAGCGGGGGGGGCGGAGAGACCCAGTACTTC. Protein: CASSRGTSGGGGETQYF.

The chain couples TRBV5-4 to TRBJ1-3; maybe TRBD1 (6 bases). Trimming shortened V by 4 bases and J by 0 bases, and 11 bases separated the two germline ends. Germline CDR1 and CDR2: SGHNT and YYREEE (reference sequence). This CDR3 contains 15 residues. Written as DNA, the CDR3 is TGTGCCAGCAGCCCGGACAGCAACTCTGGAAACACCATATATTTT. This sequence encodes CASSPDSNSGNTIYF.

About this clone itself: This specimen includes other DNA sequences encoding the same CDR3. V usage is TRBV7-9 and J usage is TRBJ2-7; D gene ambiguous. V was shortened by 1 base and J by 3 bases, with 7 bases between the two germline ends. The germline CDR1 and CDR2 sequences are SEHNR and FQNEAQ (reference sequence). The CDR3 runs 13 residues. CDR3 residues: CASSLDSSYEQYF. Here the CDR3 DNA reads TGTGCCAGCAGCTTAGACAGCAGCTACGAGCAGTACTTC.

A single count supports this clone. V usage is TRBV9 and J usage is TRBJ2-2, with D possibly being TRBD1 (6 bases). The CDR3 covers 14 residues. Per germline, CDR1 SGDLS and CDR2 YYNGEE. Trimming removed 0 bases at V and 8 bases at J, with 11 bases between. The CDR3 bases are TGTGCCAGCAGCGTAGCCACAGGGTCAGGGGAGCTGTTTTTT. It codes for CASSVATGSGELFF.

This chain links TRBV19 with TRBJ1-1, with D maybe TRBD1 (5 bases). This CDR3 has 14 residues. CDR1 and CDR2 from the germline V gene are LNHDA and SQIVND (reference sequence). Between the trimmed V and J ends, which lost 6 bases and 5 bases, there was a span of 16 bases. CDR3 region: CASSRAGRGTEAFF. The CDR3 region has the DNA TGTGCCAGTAGCAGGGCAGGGCGGGGGACTGAAGCTTTCTTT.

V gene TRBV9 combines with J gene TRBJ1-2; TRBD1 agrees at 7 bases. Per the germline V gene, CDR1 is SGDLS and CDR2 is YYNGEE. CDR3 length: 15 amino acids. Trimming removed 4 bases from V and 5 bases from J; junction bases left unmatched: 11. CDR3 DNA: TGTGCCAGCAGCCCCCACTCGGGACAGCTGTATGGCTACACCTTC. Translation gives CASSPHSGQLYGYTF.

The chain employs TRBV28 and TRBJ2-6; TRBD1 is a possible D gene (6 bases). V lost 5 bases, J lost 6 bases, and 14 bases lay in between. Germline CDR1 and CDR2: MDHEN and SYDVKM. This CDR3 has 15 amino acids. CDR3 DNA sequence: TGTGCCAGCAGTCACAGGGTCCTCCTGGCCAACGTCCTGACTTTC. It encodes CASSHRVLLANVLTF.

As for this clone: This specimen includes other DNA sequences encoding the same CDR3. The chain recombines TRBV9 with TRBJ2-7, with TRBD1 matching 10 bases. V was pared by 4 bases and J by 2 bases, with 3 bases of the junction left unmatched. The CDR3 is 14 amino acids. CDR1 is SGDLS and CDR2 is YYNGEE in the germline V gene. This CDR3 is CASSPGQGAYEQYF. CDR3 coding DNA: TGTGCCAGCAGCCCAGGACAGGGGGCCTACGAGCAGTACTTC.

The CDR3 DNA sequence: TGTGCCAGCAGCCCGGGACAGGCCTCTAAAGAGCAGTACTTC. Protein sequence: CASSPGQASKEQYF. This rearrangement joins TRBV7-3 to TRBJ2-7, with 8 nucleotides matching TRBD1. Germline V gives CDR1 SGHTA, CDR2 FQGTGA. The V gene end was trimmed by 5 bases and the J gene end by 7 bases; junction bases not matched to a gene: 10. There are 14 residues in the CDR3. Complete variable domain (other parts from reference TRBV7-3 and TRBJ2-7): GAGVSQTPSNKVTEKGKYVELRCDPISGHTALYWYRQSLGQGPEFLIYFQGTGAADDSGLPNDRFFAVRPEGSVSTLKIQRTERGDSAVYLCASSPGQASKEQYFGPGTRLTVT.

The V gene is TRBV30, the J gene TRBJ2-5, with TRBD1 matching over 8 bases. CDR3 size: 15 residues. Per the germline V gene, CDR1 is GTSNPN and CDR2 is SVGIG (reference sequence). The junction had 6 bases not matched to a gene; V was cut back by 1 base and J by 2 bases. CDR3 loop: CAWSGQGLGQETQYF. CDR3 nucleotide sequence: TGTGCCTGGAGTGGACAGGGGCTTGGACAAGAGACCCAGTACTTC.

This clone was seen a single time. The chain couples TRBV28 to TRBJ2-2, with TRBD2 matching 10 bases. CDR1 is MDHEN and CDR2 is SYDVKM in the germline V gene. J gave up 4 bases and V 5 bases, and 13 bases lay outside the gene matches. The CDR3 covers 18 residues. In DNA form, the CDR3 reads TGTGCCAGCAGTATTTACTCCTTAGCGGGAGGCGTCACCGGGGAGCTGTTTTTT. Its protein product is CASSIYSLAGGVTGELFF.

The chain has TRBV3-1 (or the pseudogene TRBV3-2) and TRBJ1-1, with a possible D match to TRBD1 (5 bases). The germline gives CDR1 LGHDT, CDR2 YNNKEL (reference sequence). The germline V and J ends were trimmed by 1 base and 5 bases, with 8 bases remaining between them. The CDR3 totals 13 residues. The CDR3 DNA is TGTGCCAGCAGCCAAGCGGGGGGAACTGAAGCTTTCTTT. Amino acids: CASSQAGGTEAFF.

The CDR3 here is CASSLRLNYGYTF. The CDR3 DNA sequence: TGTGCCAGCAGCTTGAGACTTAACTATGGCTACACCTTC. The chain carries TRBV5-6 and TRBJ1-2; no reliable D call. CDR1 SGHDT and CDR2 YYEEEE come from the germline V gene. Trimming took off 1 base at V and 1 base at J, with 5 bases between the two ends. CDR3 length: 13 residues.

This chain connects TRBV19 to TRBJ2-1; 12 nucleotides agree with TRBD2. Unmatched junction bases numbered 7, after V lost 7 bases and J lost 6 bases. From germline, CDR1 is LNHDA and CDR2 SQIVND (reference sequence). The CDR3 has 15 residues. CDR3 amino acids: CASMRTSGAGNEQFF. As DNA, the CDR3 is TGTGCCAGTATGAGGACTAGCGGGGCGGGCAATGAGCAGTTCTTC.

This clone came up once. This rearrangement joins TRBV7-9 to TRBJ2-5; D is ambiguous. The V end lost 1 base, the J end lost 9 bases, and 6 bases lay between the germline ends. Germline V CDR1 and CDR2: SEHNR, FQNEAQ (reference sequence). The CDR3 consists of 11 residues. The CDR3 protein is CASSLEAAQYF. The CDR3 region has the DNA TGTGCCAGCAGCTTAGAGGCGGCCCAGTACTTC.

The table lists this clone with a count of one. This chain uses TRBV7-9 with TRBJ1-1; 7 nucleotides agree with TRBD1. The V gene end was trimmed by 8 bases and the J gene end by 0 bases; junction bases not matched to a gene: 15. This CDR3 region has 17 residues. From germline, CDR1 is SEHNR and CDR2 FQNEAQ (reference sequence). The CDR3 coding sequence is TGTGCCAGCCCTGAAAATCGACAGGGAACAGTGAACACTGAAGCTTTCTTT. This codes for CASPENRQGTVNTEAFF.

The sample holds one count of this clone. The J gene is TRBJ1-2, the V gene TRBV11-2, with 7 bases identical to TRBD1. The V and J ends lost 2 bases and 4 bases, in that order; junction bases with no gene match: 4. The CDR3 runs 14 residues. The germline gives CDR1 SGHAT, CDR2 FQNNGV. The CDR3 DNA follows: TGTGCCAGCAGCTTAACGACAGGGAGCTATGGCTACACCTTC. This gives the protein CASSLTTGSYGYTF.

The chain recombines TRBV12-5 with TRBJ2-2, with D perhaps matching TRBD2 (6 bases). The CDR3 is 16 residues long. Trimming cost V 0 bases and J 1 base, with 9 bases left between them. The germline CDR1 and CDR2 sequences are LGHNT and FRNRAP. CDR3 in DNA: TGTGCTAGTGGTTTGGTATTGGGGGGGAACACCGGGGAGCTGTTTTTT. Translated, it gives CASGLVLGGNTGELFF.

The CDR3 spells CASSQVVAGGSYEQYF. CDR3 DNA: TGCGCCAGCAGCCAAGTGGTGGCAGGGGGATCCTACGAGCAGTACTTC. The V call is TRBV4-1, the J call TRBJ2-7, with 7 nucleotides matching TRBD1. V shed 1 base, J shed 1 base, and the junction held 7 bases outside the gene matches. The CDR3 loop spans 16 amino acids. Looked up from germline, CDR1 is MGHRA and CDR2 is YSYEKL.

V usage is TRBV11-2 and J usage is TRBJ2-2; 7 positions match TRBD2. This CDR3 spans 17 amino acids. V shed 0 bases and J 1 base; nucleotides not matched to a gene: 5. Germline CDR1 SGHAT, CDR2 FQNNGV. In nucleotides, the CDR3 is TGTGCCAGCAGCTTAGATCCAGCGGGGCTGAACACCGGGGAGCTGTTTTTT. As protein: CASSLDPAGLNTGELFF.

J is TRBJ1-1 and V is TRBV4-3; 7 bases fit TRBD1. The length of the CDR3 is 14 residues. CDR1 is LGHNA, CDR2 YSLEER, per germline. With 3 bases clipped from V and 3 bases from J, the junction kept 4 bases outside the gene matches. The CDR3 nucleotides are TGCGCCAGCAGCCAGTTTGGGACAGACACTGAAGCTTTCTTT. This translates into CASSQFGTDTEAFF.